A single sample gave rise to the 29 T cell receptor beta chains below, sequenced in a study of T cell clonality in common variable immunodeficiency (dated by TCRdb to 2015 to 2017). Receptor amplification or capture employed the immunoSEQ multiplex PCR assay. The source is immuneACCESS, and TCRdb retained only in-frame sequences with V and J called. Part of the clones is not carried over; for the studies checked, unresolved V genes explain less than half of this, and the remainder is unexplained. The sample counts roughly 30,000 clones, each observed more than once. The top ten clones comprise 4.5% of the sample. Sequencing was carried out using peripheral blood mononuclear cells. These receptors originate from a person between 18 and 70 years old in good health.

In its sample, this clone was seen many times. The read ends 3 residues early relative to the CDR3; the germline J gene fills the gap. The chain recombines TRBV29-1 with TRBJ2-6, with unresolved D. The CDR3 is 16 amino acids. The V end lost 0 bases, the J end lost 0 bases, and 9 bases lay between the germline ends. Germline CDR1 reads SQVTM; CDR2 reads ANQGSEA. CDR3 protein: CSVEEGAPSGANVLTF. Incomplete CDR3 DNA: TGCAGCGTTGAAGAGGGCGCACCCTCTGGGGCCAACGTC.

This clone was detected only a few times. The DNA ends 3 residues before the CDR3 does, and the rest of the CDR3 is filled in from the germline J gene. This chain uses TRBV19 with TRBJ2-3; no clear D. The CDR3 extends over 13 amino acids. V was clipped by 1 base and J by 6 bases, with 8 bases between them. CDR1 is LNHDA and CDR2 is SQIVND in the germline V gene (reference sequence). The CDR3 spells CASSIGLLDTQYF. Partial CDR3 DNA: TGTGCCAGTAGTATAGGTCTCTTGGATACG.

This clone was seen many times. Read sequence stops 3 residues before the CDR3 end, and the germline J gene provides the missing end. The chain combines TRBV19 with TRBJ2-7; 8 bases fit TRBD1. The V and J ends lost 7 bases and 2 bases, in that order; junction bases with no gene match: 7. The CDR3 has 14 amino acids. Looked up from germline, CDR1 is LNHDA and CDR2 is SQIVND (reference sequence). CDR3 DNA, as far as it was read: TGTGCCAGTAAAGCGGCAGGGGGCACCTACGAG. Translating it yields CASKAAGGTYE. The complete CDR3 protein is CASKAAGGTYEQYF. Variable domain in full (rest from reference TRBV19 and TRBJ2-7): DGGITQSPKYLFRKEGQNVTLSCEQNLNHDAMYWYRQDPGQGLRLIYYSQIVNDFQKGDIAEGYSVSREKKESFPLTVTSAQKNPTAFYLCASKAAGGTYEQYFGPGTRLTVT.

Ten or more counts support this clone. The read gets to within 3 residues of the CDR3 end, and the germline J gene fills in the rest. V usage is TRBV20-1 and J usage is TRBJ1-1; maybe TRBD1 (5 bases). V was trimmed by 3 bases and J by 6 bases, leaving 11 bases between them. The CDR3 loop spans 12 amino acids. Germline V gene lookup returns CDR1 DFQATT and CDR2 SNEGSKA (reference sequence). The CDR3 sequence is CSAREGMPEAFF. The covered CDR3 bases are TGCAGTGCTAGGGAGGGGATGCCTGAA.

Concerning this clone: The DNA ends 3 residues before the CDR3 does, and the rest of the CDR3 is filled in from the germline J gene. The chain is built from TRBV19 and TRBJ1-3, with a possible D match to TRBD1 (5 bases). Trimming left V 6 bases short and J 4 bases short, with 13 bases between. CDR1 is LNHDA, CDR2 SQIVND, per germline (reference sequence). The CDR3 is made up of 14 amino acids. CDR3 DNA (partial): TGTGCCAGTAGGGACGGACACTCAGGAAACACC. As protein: CASRDGHSGNT. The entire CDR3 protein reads CASRDGHSGNTIYF.

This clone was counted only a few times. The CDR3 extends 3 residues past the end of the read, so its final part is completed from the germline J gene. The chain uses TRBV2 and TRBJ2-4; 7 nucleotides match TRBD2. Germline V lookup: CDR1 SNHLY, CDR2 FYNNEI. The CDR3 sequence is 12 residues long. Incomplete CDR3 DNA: TGTGCCAGCAGTGAAATGGGGGGGGGT. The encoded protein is CASSEMGGG. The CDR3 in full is CASSEMGGGQYF.

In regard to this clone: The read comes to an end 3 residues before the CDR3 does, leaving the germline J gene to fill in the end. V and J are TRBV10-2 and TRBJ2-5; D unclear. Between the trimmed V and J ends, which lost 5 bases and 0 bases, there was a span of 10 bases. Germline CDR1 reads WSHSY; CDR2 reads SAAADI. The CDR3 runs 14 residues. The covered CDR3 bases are TGCGCCAGCAGTCTCGCGGAGTACCAAGAGACC. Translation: CASSLAEYQET. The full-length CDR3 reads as CASSLAEYQETQYF.

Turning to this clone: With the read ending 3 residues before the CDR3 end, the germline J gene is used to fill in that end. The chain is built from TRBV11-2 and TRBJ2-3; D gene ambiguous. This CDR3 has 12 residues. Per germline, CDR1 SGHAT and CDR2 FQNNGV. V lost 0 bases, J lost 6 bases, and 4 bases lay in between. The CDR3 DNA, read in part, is TGTGCCAGCAGCTTAGAAGGCGATACG. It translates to CASSLEGDT. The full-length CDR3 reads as CASSLEGDTQYF.

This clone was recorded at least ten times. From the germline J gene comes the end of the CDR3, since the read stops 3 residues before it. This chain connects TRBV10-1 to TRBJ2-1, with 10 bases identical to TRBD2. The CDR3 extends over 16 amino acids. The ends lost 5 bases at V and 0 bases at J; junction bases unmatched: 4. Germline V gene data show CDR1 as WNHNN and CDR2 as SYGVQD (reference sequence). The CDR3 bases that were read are TGCGCCAGCAGTACTTCTAGCGGGAGCTCCTACAATGAG. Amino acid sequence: CASSTSSGSSYNE. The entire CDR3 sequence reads CASSTSSGSSYNEQFF.

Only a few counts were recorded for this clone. CDR3 amino acids: CASSPKTDRGEKLFF. CDR3 bases read: TGTGCCAGCTCCCCAAAAACCGACAGGGGAGAAAAA. The chain is built from TRBV13 and TRBJ1-4, with 8 bases fitting TRBD1. The read falls 3 residues short of the CDR3 end, and the missing part is taken from the germline J gene. Germline values: CDR1 PRHDT, CDR2 FYEKMQ (reference sequence). With 8 bases clipped from V and 8 bases from J, the junction kept 13 bases outside the gene matches. The CDR3 has 15 amino acids.

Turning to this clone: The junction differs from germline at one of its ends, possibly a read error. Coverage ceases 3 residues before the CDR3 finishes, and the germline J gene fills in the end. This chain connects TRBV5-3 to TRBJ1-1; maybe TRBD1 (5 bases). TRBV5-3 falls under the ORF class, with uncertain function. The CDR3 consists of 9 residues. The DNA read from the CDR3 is TGCCGCGGGGGAACTGAA. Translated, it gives CRGGTE. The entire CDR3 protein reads CRGGTEAFF.

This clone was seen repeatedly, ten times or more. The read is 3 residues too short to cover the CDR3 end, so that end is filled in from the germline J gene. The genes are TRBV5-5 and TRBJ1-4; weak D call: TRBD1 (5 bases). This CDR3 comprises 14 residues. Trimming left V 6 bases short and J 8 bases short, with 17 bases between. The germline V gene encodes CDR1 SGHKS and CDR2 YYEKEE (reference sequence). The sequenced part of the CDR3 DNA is TGTGCCAGCAACTTCGGGGGTCTGAACGAAAAA. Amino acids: CASNFGGLNEK. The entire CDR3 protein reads CASNFGGLNEKLFF.

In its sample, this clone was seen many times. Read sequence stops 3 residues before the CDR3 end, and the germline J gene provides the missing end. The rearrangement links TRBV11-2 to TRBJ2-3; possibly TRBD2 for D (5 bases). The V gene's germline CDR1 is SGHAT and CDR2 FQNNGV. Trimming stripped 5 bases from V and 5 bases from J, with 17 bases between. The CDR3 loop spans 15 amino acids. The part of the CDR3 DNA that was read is TGTGCCAGCAGCCTCCAGCCAGGAGCGGAAGATACG. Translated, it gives CASSLQPGAEDT. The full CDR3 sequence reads CASSLQPGAEDTQYF.

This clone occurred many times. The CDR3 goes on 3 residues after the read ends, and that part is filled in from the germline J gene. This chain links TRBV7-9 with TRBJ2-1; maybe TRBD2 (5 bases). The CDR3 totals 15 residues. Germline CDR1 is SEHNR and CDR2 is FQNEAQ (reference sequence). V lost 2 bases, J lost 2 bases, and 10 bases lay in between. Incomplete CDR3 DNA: TGTGCCAGCAGCTTAACTAGAGAACCCTACAATGAG. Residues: CASSLTREPYNE. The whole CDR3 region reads CASSLTREPYNEQFF.

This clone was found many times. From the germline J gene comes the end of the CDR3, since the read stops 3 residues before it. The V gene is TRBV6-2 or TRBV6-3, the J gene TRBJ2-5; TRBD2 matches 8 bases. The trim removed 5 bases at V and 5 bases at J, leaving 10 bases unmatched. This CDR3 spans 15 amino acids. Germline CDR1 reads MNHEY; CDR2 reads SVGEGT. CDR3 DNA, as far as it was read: TGTGCCAGCAGTGCCTTCGGGGGGGCGCAGGAGACC. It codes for CASSAFGGAQET. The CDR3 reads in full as CASSAFGGAQETQYF.

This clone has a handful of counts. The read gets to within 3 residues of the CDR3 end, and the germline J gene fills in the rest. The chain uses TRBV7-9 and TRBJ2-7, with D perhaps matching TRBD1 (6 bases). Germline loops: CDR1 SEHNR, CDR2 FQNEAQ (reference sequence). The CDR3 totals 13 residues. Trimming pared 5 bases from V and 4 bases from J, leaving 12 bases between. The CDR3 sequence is CASSQKQGYEQYF. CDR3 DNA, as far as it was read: TGTGCCAGCAGCCAAAAGCAGGGGTACGAG.

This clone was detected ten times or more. This CDR3 reads CASSSTGAADTQYF. Partial CDR3 DNA: TGTGCCAGCAGCTCCACAGGGGCCGCAGATACG. V gene TRBV7-3 combines with J gene TRBJ2-3, with 7 bases matching TRBD1. The sequence runs out 3 residues before the end of the CDR3; the remainder is reconstructed from the germline J gene. From germline, CDR1 is SGHTA and CDR2 FQGTGA. V gave up 4 bases and J gave up 4 bases; unmatched junction bases: 5. CDR3 length: 14 residues.

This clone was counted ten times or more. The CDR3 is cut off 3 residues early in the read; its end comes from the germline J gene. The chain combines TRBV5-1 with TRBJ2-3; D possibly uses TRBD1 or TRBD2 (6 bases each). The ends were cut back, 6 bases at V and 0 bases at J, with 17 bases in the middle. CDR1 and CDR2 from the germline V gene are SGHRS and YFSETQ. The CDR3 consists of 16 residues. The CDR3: CASMEGVSTSTDTQYF. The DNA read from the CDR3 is TGCGCCAGCATGGAGGGGGTCTCAACTAGCACAGATACG. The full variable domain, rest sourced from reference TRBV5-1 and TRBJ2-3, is KAGVTQTPRYLIKTRGQQVTLSCSPISGHRSVSWYQQTPGQGLQFLFEYFSETQRNKGNFPGRFSGRQFSNSRSEMNVSTLELGDSALYLCASMEGVSTSTDTQYFGPGTRLTVL.

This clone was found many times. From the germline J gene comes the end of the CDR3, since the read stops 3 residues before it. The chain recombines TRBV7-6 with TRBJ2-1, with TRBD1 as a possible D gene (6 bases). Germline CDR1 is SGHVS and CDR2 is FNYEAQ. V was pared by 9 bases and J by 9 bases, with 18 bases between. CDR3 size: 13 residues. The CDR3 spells CASQSGTFGEQFF. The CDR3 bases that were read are TGTGCCAGTCAATCCGGGACATTCGGTGAG.

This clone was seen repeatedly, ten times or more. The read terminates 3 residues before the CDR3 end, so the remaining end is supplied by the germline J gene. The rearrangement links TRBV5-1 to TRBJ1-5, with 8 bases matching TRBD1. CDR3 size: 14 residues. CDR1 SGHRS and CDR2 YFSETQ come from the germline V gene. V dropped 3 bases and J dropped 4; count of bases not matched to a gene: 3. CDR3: CASSWTGPNQPQHF. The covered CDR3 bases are TGCGCCAGCAGCTGGACAGGGCCAAATCAGCCC.

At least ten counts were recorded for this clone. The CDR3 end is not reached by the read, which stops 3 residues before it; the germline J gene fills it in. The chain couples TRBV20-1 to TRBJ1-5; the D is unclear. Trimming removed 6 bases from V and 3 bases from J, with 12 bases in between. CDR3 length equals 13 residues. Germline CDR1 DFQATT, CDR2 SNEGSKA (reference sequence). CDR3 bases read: TGCAGTGCCGGATCCGGGGTCAATCAGCCC. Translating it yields CSAGSGVNQP. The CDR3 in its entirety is CSAGSGVNQPQHF.

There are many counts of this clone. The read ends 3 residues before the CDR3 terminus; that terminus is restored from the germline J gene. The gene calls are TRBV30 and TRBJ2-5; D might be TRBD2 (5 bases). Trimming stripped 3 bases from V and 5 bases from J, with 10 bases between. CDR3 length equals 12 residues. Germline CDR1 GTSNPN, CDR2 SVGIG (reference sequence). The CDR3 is CAWRPSRETQYF. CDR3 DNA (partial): TGTGCCTGGAGGCCTAGCCGGGAGACC.

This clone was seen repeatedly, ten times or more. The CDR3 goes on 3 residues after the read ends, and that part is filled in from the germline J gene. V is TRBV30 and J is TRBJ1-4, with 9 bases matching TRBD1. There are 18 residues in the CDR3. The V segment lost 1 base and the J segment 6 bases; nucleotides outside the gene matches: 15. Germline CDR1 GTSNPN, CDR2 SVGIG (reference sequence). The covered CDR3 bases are TGTGCCTGGAGTGCTCCGGGACAGGGTATTGGGCTGGATGAAAAA. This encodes CAWSAPGQGIGLDEK. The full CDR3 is CAWSAPGQGIGLDEKLFF.

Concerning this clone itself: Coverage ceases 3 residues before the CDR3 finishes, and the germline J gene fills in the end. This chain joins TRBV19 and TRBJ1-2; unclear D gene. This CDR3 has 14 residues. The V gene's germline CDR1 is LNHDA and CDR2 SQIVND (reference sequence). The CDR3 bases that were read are TGTGCCAGTAGTATAGATCCTATAAGCGGGCCC. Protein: CASSIDPISGP. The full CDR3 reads CASSIDPISGPYTF. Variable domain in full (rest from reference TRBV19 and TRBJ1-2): DGGITQSPKYLFRKEGQNVTLSCEQNLNHDAMYWYRQDPGQGLRLIYYSQIVNDFQKGDIAEGYSVSREKKESFPLTVTSAQKNPTAFYLCASSIDPISGPYTFGSGTRLTVV.

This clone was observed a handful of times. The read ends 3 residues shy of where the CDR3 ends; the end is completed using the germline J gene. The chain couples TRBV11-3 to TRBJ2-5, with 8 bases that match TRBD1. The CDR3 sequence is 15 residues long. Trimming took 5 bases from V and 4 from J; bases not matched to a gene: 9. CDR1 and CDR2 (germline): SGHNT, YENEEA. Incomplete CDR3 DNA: TGTGCCAGCAGCACCCCGACAGGGGCCGGAGAGACC. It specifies CASSTPTGAGET. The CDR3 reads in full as CASSTPTGAGETQYF.

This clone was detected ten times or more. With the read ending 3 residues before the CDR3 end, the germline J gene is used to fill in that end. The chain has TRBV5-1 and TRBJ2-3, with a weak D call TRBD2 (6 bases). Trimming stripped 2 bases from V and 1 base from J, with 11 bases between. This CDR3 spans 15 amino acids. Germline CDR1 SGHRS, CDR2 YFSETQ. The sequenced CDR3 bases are TGCGCCAGCAGCTTAGCGGGTCAGGGCACAGATACG. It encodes CASSLAGQGTDT. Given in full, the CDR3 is CASSLAGQGTDTQYF. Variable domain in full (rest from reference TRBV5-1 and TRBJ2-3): KAGVTQTPRYLIKTRGQQVTLSCSPISGHRSVSWYQQTPGQGLQFLFEYFSETQRNKGNFPGRFSGRQFSNSRSEMNVSTLELGDSALYLCASSLAGQGTDTQYFGPGTRLTVL.

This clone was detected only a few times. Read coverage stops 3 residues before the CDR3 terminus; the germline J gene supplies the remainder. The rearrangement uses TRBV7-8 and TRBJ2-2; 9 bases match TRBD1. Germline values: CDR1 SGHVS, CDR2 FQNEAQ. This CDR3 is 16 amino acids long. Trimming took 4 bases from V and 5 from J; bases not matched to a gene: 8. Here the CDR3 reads CASSSGTGKGTGELFF. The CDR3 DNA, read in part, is TGTGCCAGCAGCTCCGGGACAGGGAAAGGGACCGGGGAG.

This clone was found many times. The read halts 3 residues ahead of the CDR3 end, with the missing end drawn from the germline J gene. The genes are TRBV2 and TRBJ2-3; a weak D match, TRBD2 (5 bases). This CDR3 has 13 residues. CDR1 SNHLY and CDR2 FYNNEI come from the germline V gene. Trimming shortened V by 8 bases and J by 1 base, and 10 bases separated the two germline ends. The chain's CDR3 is CASGGYGTDTQYF. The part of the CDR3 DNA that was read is TGTGCCAGCGGCGGGTACGGCACAGATACG.

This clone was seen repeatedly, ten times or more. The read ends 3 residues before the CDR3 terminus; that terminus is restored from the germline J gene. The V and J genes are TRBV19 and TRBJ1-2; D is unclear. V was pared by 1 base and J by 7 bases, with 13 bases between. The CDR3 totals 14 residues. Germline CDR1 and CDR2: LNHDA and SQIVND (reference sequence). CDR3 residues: CASSIAGPAGGYTF. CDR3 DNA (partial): TGTGCCAGTAGTATAGCTGGGCCCGCCGGTGGC.